This is a list of T cell receptor beta chains from one sample in a study of T cells after yellow fever vaccination. MiXCR, applied by TCRdb to the 5' RACE reads, yields one record per CDR3 protein. Of some 30,000 distinct CDR3 sequences in the sample, under 4.5% are singletons; the top ten hold under 55%. Here the sequenced sample was CD8+ T cells sorted from PBMCs, taken 5 days after the yellow fever booster vaccination. Receptor source: a man younger than 40 who received the YFV17D yellow fever vaccine. Each CDR3 is given with its conserved first and last residue. A D gene is named only where the DNA matches it firmly. A clone size is listed for some rows: how often the clone was seen (once, few, many), or a class if it is expanded.

j_call | v_call | clone_size | d_call | cdr3_aa | cdr3_nt
TRBJ2-1 | TRBV9 | many | NA | CASSAQYEQFF | TGTGCCAGCAGCGCCCAATATGAGCAGTTCTTC
TRBJ2-5 | TRBV5-4 | many | TRBD2 | CASSWGGETQYF | TGTGCCAGCAGCTGGGGGGGAGAGACCCAGTACTTC
TRBJ1-4 | TRBV6-5 | many | NA | CASSYNPGTVNEKLFF | TGTGCCAGCAGTTACAACCCAGGCACCGTTAATGAAAAACTGTTTTTT
TRBJ2-1 | TRBV20-1 | many | TRBD2 | CSARPSGSYNEQFF | TGCAGTGCTAGGCCTAGCGGGAGCTACAATGAGCAGTTCTTC
TRBJ2-4 | TRBV12-3/TRBV12-4 | NA | TRBD1 | CTCSLSWTGEDAKNIQYF | TGTACCTGCAGTTTAAGCTGGACAGGGGAGGACGCCAAAAACATTCAGTACTTC
TRBJ2-1 | TRBV28 | many | NA | CASKVAHTYNEQFF | TGTGCCAGCAAGGTAGCTCATACCTACAATGAGCAGTTCTTC
TRBJ2-1 | TRBV27 | medium-sized | TRBD2 | CASSSSGRAEQFF | TGTGCCAGCAGTTCCAGCGGGAGGGCTGAGCAGTTCTTC
TRBJ2-7 | TRBV18 | many | NA | CASSFDGYEQYF | TGTGCCAGCTCATTCGACGGATACGAGCAGTACTTC
TRBJ2-1 | TRBV5-4 | many | NA | CASSPGGEQFF | TGTGCCAGCAGCCCGGGGGGCGAGCAGTTCTTC
TRBJ2-5 | TRBV9 | many | TRBD2 | CASSARISGTEETQYF | TGTGCCAGCAGCGCCCGGATTAGCGGGACGGAAGAGACCCAGTACTTC
TRBJ1-5 | TRBV15 | many | TRBD1 | CATSEARTGYSNQPQHF | TGTGCCACCAGCGAGGCCCGGACAGGTTATAGCAATCAGCCCCAGCATTTT
TRBJ1-5 | TRBV20-1 | few | NA | CSARKEGGLFYQPQHF | TGCAGTGCTAGAAAAGAGGGGGGCCTGTTCTATCAGCCCCAGCATTTT
TRBJ1-5 | TRBV3-1 | few | NA | CACCQGGYSNQPQHF | TGTGCCTGCTGCCAAGGAGGGTATAGCAATCAGCCCCAGCATTTT
TRBJ2-3 | TRBV7-9 | many | NA | CASSSPPDTQYF | TGTGCCAGCAGCTCCCCACCAGATACGCAGTATTTT
TRBJ2-7 | TRBV7-7 | many | NA | CASSLGSGSSYEQYF | TGTGCTAGCAGCTTGGGGTCCGGCAGCTCCTACGAGCAGTACTTC
TRBJ2-3 | TRBV21-1 | many | NA | CASSPRDRSTDTQYF | TGTGCCAGCAGCCCACGGGACAGGAGCACAGATACGCAGTATTTT
TRBJ2-1 | TRBV3-1 | many | TRBD2 | CASSQEWREGYNEQFF | TGTGCCAGCAGCCAAGAGTGGCGGGAGGGATACAATGAGCAGTTCTTC
TRBJ1-5 | TRBV29-1 | many | NA | CSVAWGGGGNQPQHF | TGCAGCGTAGCCTGGGGGGGTGGCGGCAATCAGCCCCAGCATTTT
TRBJ2-7 | TRBV29-1 | many | TRBD2 | CSVEDPSGANYEQYF | TGCAGCGTTGAAGATCCCAGCGGGGCTAACTACGAGCAGTACTTC
TRBJ2-1 | TRBV25-1 | many | NA | CASSIHNNEQFF | TGTGCCAGCAGCATACACAACAATGAGCAGTTCTTC
TRBJ2-1 | TRBV24-1 | many | NA | CATSAGPLQFF | TGTGCCACCTCCGCTGGCCCGTTGCAGTTCTTC
TRBJ2-3 | TRBV4-3 | many | TRBD2 | CASSQTPTSAITDTQYF | TGCGCCAGCAGCCAGACCCCGACTAGCGCGATCACAGATACGCAGTATTTT
TRBJ2-6 | TRBV9 | many | TRBD1 | CASSKPMSRDRASGANVLTF | TGTGCCAGCAGCAAGCCCATGAGCCGGGACAGGGCTTCTGGGGCCAACGTCCTGACTTTC
TRBJ2-2 | TRBV10-3 | NA | TRBD2 | CAISESGEAGVHTGELFF | TGTGCCATCAGTGAGTCCGGTGAGGCGGGAGTTCACACCGGGGAGCTGTTTTTT
TRBJ2-3 | TRBV7-2 | many | NA | CASSRIPGTDTQYF | TGTGCCAGCAGCCGGATCCCAGGCACAGATACGCAGTATTTT
TRBJ1-5 | TRBV6-1 | many | NA | CASSEGGGNQPQHF | TGTGCCAGCAGTGAAGGGGGAGGCAATCAGCCCCAGCATTTT
TRBJ2-1 | TRBV11-2 | NA | NA | CPSSLLGVLVSSNEQFF | TGTCCCAGCAGCTTGCTAGGGGTTCTCGTTTCCTCCAATGAGCAGTTCTTC
TRBJ2-1 | TRBV20-1 | many | NA | CSARSPSYNEQFF | TGCAGTGCTAGGTCACCCTCCTACAATGAGCAGTTCTTC
TRBJ2-1 | TRBV20-1 | few | NA | CSQYPMYRDQGNYEQFF | TGCAGCCAATACCCCATGTACCGGGACCAGGGAAATTATGAGCAGTTCTTC
TRBJ2-7 | TRBV20-1 | many | TRBD2 | CSARDRGLAGTLYEQYF | TGCAGTGCTAGAGATCGCGGACTAGCGGGGACCCTCTACGAGCAGTACTTC
TRBJ2-2 | TRBV15 | medium-sized | NA | CATSREWGASTGELFF | TGTGCCACCAGCAGAGAGTGGGGCGCGAGCACCGGGGAGCTGTTTTTT
TRBJ2-5 | TRBV3-1 | many | NA | CASRRKIREPRETQYF | TGTGCCAGCAGGCGAAAAATCCGGGAGCCCCGGGAGACCCAGTACTTC
TRBJ2-1 | TRBV29-1 | many | TRBD1 | CSAEARGNNEQFF | TGCAGCGCCGAGGCCAGGGGGAACAATGAGCAGTTCTTC
TRBJ2-1 | TRBV20-1 | once | TRBD2 | CSASGGELAGTLFNEQFF | TGCAGTGCTTCAGGGGGGGAGCTAGCGGGAACGTTGTTCAATGAGCAGTTCTTC
TRBJ2-7 | TRBV5-1 | many | NA | CASSFVGYEQYF | TGCGCCAGCAGCTTTGTGGGCTACGAGCAGTACTTC
TRBJ2-3 | TRBV5-1 | many | NA | CASGPGDAAVDTQYF | TGCGCCAGCGGCCCAGGAGACGCGGCCGTCGATACGCAGTATTTT
TRBJ2-2 | TRBV7-6 | many | NA | CASSLATATGELFF | TGTGCCAGCAGCTTGGCTACTGCCACCGGGGAGCTGTTTTTT
TRBJ2-5 | TRBV4-3 | many | NA | CASSQEANWKQETQYF | TGCGCCAGCAGCCAAGAGGCCAACTGGAAACAAGAGACCCAGTACTTC
TRBJ2-3 | TRBV28 | many | TRBD2 | CASSFPRSGGTDTQYF | TGTGCCAGCAGTTTCCCCCGCAGCGGGGGCACAGATACGCAGTATTTT
TRBJ2-2 | TRBV29-1 | many | TRBD1 | CSVRTGLNTGELFF | TGCAGCGTCAGGACAGGGCTCAACACCGGGGAGCTGTTTTTT
TRBJ2-1 | TRBV10-2 | many | NA | CASRAGLNEQFF | TGCGCCAGCAGGGCAGGGCTCAATGAGCAGTTCTTC
TRBJ2-1 | TRBV20-1 | few | TRBD2 | CCANSGSLGGGSYNEQFF | TGCTGTGCTAATAGCGGGAGCCTCGGGGGGGGGTCCTACAATGAGCAGTTCTTC